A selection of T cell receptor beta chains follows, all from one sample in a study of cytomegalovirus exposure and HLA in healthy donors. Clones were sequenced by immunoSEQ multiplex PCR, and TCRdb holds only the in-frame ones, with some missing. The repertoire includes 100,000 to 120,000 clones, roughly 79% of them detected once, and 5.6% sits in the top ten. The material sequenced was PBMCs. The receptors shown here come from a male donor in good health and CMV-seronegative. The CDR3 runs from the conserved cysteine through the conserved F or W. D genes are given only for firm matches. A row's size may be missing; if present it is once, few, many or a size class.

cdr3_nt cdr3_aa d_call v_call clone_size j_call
TGTGCCAGCAGCTTCGGTTCTAGCGTTTCCGGGGCCAACGTCCTGACTTTC CASSFGSSVSGANVLTF - TRBV7-9 few TRBJ2-6
TGTGCCAGTAGTAGCTATGCCGGGGAGCTGTTTTTT CASSSYAGELFF - TRBV19 - TRBJ2-2
TGTGCCAGCAGCCCCCTCGGAGGGGCCTCCCAAGAGACCCAGTACTTC CASSPLGGASQETQYF - TRBV7-7 - TRBJ2-5
TGTGCCAGCAGCACCTTCCGCGGGAAACCTATGAACACTGAAGCTTTCTTT CASSTFRGKPMNTEAFF - TRBV7-9 - TRBJ1-1
TGTGCCACCAGCAGAGATGGGACTAGGGAGACCCAGTACTTC CATSRDGTRETQYF TRBD2 TRBV15 - TRBJ2-5
TGTGCCAGCAGCTCTGGGACTAGCGGGATCGGCACAGATACGCAGTATTTT CASSSGTSGIGTDTQYF TRBD2 TRBV5-4 - TRBJ2-3
TGTGCCAGCAGTGAAGACCCGGGGGTTACTGAAGCTTTCTTT CASSEDPGVTEAFF - TRBV2 few TRBJ1-1
TGTGCCAGCAGCCTATCCGGGACAGGGGAAGAGACCCAGTACTTC CASSLSGTGEETQYF TRBD1 TRBV14 - TRBJ2-5
TGTGCCAGCAGAATACTCCGGGACAGGGGTAACGAGCAGTACTTC CASRILRDRGNEQYF TRBD1 TRBV7-9 - TRBJ2-7
TGTGCCAGCAGCTTGGCCGCAGGGCCGGAGGAAAAACTGTTTTTT CASSLAAGPEEKLFF - TRBV5-6 - TRBJ1-4
TGTGCCAGCAGCCCGAGGTACATATCCACCCCGGATAACTATGGCTACACCTTC CASSPRYISTPDNYGYTF - TRBV7-9 - TRBJ1-2
TGTGCCAGCAGTTACAGGGGGTTGCACCAGCCCCAGCATTTT CASSYRGLHQPQHF TRBD1 TRBV27 - TRBJ1-5
TGTGCCAGCAGCCCGACGGTGGGGAGCTCCTACGAGCAGTACTTC CASSPTVGSSYEQYF - TRBV9 - TRBJ2-7
TGTGCCAGCAGCCCTACAGGCACAGATACGCAGTATTTT CASSPTGTDTQYF - TRBV7-9 - TRBJ2-3
TGTGCCAGCAGTCCACAGGGGGTTAATTCACCCCTCCACTTT CASSPQGVNSPLHF TRBD1 TRBV25-1 - TRBJ1-6
TGTGCCACCAGCAGAGCAGGCCTGTACCAAGAGACCCAGTACTTC CATSRAGLYQETQYF - TRBV15 - TRBJ2-5
TGCGCCAGCAGCTCCGGACAGGGGTTAAAAACTGAAGCTTTCTTT CASSSGQGLKTEAFF TRBD1 TRBV5-1 few TRBJ1-1
TGTGCCAGCAGCGTATCAGCAGGGGACGGGTACGAGCAGTACTTC CASSVSAGDGYEQYF - TRBV9 - TRBJ2-7
TGCGCCAGCAGCTTGGCCTCCCCTAGCGGGAGGAGGAACAATGAGCAGTTCTTC CASSLASPSGRRNNEQFF TRBD2 TRBV5-1 - TRBJ2-1
TGTTCCAGCAGCTTAACGGCCTCCAGGGGGCAAGGCTACACCTTC CSSSLTASRGQGYTF TRBD1 TRBV7-9 once TRBJ1-2
TGTGCCGGAGGGGATGACTCCTACGAGCAGTACTTC CAGGDDSYEQYF - TRBV7-9 - TRBJ2-7
TGTGCCAGCAGCACGACCGGGACAGGGGATGGCTACACCTTC CASSTTGTGDGYTF TRBD1 TRBV9 - TRBJ1-2
TGTGCCAGCAGCTCCCTAAAAAACGGGGACTACAATGAGCAGTTCTTC CASSSLKNGDYNEQFF - TRBV5-6 - TRBJ2-1
TGTGCCATCAGTGAGATTAAGATAGCGGGAGGGCTTACAGATACGCAGTATTTT CAISEIKIAGGLTDTQYF TRBD2 TRBV10-3 - TRBJ2-3
TGTGCCTGGAGCGGCGGGCAGGGAGGAGGAGAGACCCAGTACTTC CAWSGGQGGGETQYF - TRBV30 - TRBJ2-5
TGTGCCAGCAGTCGACCGGACAGAGCCTTCTACGAGCAGTACTTC CASSRPDRAFYEQYF - TRBV27 - TRBJ2-7
TGTGCCAGCAGTACTCGAGACAGCAACACCGGGGAGCTGTTTTTT CASSTRDSNTGELFF - TRBV27 - TRBJ2-2
TGTGCCAGCAGTCAACAGGGCGCTAGGGAAAAACTGTTTTTT CASSQQGAREKLFF - TRBV6-5 few TRBJ1-4